This TCR beta chain was profiled in a study of blood T cell repertoires in COVID-19. At the level of the study: Sites in the United States, Italy and Spain provided acute and convalescent COVID-19 samples. T cells, B-cell-depleted T cells, or PBMCs supplied cDNA or gDNA.

After removal of 6 bases from V and 0 bases from J, the junction contained 9 bases not matched to a gene. Germline V lookup: CDR1 MGHDK, CDR2 SYGVNS. The CDR3 spans 18 residues. In the original workflow: Nucleated cell number was recorded as an estimate derived from reference gene primer amplification. Here immunoSEQ multiplex PCR was the method, and the copy in TCRdb shows in-frame clones only, minus some. D and trimming come from the DNA, and the V and J calls and clone size come from that table. The sample holds 150,000 to 200,000 clones, 80% to 90% seen once. The source of this sequence is a man aged 50 or older with active or convalescent COVID-19. The rearrangement uses TRBV25-1 and TRBJ1-4, with 11 bases lining up with TRBD1. Sequencing was carried out using peripheral blood. CDR3 DNA sequence: TGTGCCAGCAGCGAAACCCCGGGACAGGGGGCAACTAATGAAAAACTGTTTTTT. Translated, it gives CASSETPGQGATNEKLFF. The full variable domain, in which reference TRBV25-1 and TRBJ1-4 provide the parts outside the CDR3, is EADIYQTPRYLVIGTGKKITLECSQTMGHDKMYWYQQDPGMELHLIHYSYGVNSTEKGDLSSESTVSRIRTEHFPLTLESARPSHTSQYLCASSETPGQGATNEKLFFGSGTQLSVL.